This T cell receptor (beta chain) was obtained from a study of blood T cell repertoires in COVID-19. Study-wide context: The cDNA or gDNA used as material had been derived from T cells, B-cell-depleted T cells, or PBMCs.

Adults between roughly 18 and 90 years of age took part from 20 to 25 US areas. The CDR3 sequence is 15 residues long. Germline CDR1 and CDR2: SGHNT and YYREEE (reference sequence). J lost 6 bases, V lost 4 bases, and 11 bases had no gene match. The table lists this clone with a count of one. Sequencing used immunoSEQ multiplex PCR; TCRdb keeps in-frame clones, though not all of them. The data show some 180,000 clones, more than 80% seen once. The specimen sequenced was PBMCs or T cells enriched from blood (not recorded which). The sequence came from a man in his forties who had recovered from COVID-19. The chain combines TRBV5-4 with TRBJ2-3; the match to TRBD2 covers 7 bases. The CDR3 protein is CASSPTPRGGDTQYF. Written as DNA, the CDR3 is TGTGCCAGCAGCCCGACCCCTAGGGGAGGGGATACGCAGTATTTT.